The rows below give T cell receptor beta chains drawn from one sample of a study of beta chain features in type 1 diabetes. Libraries were prepared by immunoSEQ multiplex PCR; TCRdb keeps only in-frame clonotypes and omits some of them. In the table there are around 280,000 clones, 7.5% to 9.5% of which are singletons. The sequencing input was central memory CD4+ T cells from blood. The receptors were sampled from a woman in her late teens or twenties in good health. CDR3s include the opening cysteine and the closing phenylalanine or tryptophan. The D gene is left open where the match is weak. Clone sizes are given selectively: once, few, many, or a class where the clone is expanded.

D gene	V gene	J gene	clone size	CDR3 length	CDR3 protein	CDR3 DNA
-	TRBV7-2	TRBJ2-3	-	15	CASSFTSPRTDTQYF	TGTGCCAGCAGCTTTACCAGCCCTCGTACAGATACGCAGTATTTT
-	TRBV5-1	TRBJ2-5	-	13	CASTAQDRETQYF	TGCGCCAGCACCGCGCAAGATCGGGAGACCCAGTACTTC
-	TRBV9	TRBJ2-3	few	16	CASSPRAPAVTDTQYF	TGTGCCAGCAGCCCGAGGGCCCCTGCTGTCACAGATACGCAGTATTTT
-	TRBV4-2	TRBJ2-2	many	15	CASSPERTYTGELFF	TGTGCCAGCAGCCCCGAACGGACTTACACCGGGGAGCTGTTTTTT
-	TRBV7-6	TRBJ1-2	few	14	CASSLDTGPYGYTF	TGTGCCAGCAGCTTAGACACAGGGCCCTATGGCTACACCTTC
-	TRBV7-9	TRBJ2-3	few	14	CASSLDGSTDTQYF	TGTGCCAGCAGCTTAGATGGCAGCACAGATACGCAGTATTTT
-	TRBV7-8	TRBJ1-4	-	16	CASSSDTLATNEKLFF	TGTGCCAGCAGCTCAGACACCTTAGCAACTAATGAAAAACTGTTTTTT
-	TRBV28	TRBJ1-6	-	12	CGSSSYNSPLHF	TGTGGGTCGAGCTCCTATAATTCACCCCTCCACTTT
-	TRBV11-1	TRBJ2-1	-	16	CASSLRLPQSYNEQFF	TGTGCCAGCAGCTTACGGCTACCACAATCCTACAATGAGCAGTTCTTC
TRBD2	TRBV7-2	TRBJ2-1	-	16	CASSLSLAGTYNEQFF	TGTGCCAGCAGCTTATCCCTAGCGGGTACCTACAATGAGCAGTTCTTC
TRBD1	TRBV7-9	TRBJ1-5	-	15	CASSSGTGESQPQHF	TGTGCCAGCAGCTCCGGGACAGGGGAAAGTCAGCCCCAGCATTTT
TRBD2	TRBV4-2	TRBJ2-1	-	18	CASSQPHGTSGRAEEQFF	TGTGCCAGCAGCCAGCCCCACGGGACTAGCGGGAGGGCCGAAGAGCAGTTCTTC
-	TRBV7-2	TRBJ2-1	many	15	CASSRRAGDGDEQFF	TGTGCCAGCAGCCGCCGGGCAGGGGACGGCGATGAGCAGTTCTTC
TRBD2	TRBV28	TRBJ2-4	few	16	CASRSQSGGRSDIQYF	TGTGCCAGCAGATCCCAAAGCGGGGGGCGGTCCGACATTCAGTACTTC
-	TRBV9	TRBJ1-1	few	14	CASSQVMVNTEAFF	TGTGCCAGCAGCCAAGTAATGGTAAACACTGAAGCTTTCTTT
-	TRBV5-4	TRBJ1-2	few	13	CASSNTQGYGYTF	TGTGCCAGCAGTAACACCCAGGGATATGGCTACACCTTC
-	TRBV6-6	TRBJ1-4	-	16	CASGDQFRGIREKLFF	TGTGCCAGCGGAGACCAATTCCGGGGAATTCGTGAAAAACTGTTTTTT
-	TRBV29-1	TRBJ1-1	few	14	CSVESHGENTEAFF	TGCAGCGTTGAATCTCACGGGGAGAACACTGAAGCTTTCTTT